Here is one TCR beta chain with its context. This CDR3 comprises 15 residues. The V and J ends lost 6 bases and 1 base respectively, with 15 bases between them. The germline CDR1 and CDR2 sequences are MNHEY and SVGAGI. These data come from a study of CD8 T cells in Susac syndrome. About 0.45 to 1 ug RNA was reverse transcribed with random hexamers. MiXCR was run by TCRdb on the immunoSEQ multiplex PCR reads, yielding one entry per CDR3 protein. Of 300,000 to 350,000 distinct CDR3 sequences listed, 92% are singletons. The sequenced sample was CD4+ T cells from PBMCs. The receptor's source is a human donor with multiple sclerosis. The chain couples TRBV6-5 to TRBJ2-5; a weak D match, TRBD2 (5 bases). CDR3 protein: CASRSDLPFQETQYF. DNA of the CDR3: TGTGCCAGCAGGTCGGACTTACCCTTCCAAGAGACCCAGTACTTC.